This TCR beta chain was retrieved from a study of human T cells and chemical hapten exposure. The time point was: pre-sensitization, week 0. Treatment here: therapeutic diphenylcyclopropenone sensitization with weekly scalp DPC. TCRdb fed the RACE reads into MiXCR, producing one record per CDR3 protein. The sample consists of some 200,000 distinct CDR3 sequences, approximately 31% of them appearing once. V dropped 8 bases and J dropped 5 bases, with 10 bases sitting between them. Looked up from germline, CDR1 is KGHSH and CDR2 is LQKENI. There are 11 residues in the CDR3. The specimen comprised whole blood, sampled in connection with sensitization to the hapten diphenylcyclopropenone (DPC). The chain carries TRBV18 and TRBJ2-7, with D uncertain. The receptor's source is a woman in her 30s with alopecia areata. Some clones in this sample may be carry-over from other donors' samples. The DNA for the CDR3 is TGTGCCAGCGAAGAGGAGCACGAGCAGTACTTC. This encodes CASEEEHEQYF.